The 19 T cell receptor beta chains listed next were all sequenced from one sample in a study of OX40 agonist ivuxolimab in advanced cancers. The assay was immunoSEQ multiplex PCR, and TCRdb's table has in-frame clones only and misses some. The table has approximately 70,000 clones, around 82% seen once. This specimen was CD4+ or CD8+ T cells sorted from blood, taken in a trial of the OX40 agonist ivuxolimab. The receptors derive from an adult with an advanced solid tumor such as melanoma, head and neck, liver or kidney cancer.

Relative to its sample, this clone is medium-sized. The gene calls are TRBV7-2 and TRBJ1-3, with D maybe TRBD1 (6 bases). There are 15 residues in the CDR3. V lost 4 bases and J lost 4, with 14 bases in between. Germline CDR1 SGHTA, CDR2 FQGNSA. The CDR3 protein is CASSYRTDLGNTIYF. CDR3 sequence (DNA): TGTGCCAGCAGCTACCGGACAGATCTGGGAAACACCATATATTTT.

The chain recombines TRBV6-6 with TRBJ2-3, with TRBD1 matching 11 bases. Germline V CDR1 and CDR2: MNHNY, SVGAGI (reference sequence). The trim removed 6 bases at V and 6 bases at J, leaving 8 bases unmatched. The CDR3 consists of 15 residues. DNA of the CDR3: TGTGCCAGCAGAAAGGGACAGGGGGGGCATGATACGCAGTATTTT. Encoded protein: CASRKGQGGHDTQYF.

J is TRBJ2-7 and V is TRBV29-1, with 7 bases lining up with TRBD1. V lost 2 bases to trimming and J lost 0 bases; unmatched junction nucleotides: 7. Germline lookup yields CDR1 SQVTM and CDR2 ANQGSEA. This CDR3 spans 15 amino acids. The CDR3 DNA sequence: TGCAGCGTTGAATTCGACAGGGACCGCTCCTACGAGCAGTACTTC. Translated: CSVEFDRDRSYEQYF.

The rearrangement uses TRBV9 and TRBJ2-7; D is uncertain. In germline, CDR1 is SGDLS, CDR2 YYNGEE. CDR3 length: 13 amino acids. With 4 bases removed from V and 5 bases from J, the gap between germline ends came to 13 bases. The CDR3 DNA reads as TGTGCCAGCAGCCCCGACTCGGATGACGAGCAGTACTTC. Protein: CASSPDSDDEQYF.

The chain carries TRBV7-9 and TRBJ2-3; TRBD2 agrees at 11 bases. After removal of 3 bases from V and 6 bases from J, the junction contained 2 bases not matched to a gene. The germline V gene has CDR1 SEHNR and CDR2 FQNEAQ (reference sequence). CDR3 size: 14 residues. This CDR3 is CASSFSGGGDTQYF. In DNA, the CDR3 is TGTGCCAGCAGCTTTAGCGGGGGGGGCGATACGCAGTATTTT.

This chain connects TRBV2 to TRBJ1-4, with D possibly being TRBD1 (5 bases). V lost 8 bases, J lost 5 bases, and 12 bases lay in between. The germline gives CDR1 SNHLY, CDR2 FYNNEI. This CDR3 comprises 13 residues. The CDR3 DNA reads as TGTGCCAGCCGGGCAGGGTTAAATGAAAAACTGTTTTTT. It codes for CASRAGLNEKLFF.

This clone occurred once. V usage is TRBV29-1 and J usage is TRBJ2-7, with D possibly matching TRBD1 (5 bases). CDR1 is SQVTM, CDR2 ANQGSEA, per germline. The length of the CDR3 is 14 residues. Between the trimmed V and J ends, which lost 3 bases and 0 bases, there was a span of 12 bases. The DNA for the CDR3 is TGCAGCGTTGATACAGGCGAAAGCTCCTACGAGCAGTACTTC. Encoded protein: CSVDTGESSYEQYF.

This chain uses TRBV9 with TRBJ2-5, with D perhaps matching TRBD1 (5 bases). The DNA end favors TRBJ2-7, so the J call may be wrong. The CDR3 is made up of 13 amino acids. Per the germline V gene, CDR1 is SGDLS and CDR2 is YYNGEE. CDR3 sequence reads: CASSGDSSYEQYF. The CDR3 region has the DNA TGTGCCAGCAGCGGCGACAGCTCCTACGAGCAGTACTTC.

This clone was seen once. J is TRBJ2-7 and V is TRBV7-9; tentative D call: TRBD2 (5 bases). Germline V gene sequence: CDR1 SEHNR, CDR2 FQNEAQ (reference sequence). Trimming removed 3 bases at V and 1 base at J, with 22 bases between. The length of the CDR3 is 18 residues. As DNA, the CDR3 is TGTGCCAGCAGCTTTCCCAGCGGCAACCTTCAACCTTCCTACGAGCAGTACTTC. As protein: CASSFPSGNLQPSYEQYF.

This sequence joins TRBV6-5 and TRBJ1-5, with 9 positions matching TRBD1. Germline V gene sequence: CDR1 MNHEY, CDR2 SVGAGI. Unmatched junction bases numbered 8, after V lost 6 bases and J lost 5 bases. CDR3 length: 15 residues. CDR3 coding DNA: TGTGCCAGCAGACGCCGGGACAGGGCGCATCAGCCCCAGCATTTT. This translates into CASRRRDRAHQPQHF.

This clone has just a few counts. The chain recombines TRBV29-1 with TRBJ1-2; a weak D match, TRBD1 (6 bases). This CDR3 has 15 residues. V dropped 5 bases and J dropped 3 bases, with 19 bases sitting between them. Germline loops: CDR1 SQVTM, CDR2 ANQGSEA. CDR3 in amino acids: CSVKGSAGDDYGYTF. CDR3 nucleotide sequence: TGCAGCGTTAAAGGGTCTGCAGGGGACGACTATGGCTACACCTTC.

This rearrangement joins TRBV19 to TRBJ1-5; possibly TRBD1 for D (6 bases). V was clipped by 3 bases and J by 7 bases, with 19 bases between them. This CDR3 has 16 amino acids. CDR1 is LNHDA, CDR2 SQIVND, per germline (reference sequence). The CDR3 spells CASSIQRTQGGQPQHF. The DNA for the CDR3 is TGTGCCAGTAGTATCCAGAGGACACAGGGTGGGCAGCCCCAGCATTTT.

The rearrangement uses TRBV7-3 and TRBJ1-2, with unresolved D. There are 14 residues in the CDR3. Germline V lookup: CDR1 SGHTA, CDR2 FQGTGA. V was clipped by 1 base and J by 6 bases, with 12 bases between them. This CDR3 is CASSLKAEKDGYTF. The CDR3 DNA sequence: TGTGCCAGCAGCTTAAAGGCGGAGAAGGATGGCTACACCTTC.

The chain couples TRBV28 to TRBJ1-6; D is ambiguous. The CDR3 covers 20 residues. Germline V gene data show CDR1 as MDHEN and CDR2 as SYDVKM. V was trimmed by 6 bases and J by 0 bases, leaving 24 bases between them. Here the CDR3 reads CASSPLNSVGGSSYNSPLHF. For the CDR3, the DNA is TGTGCCAGCAGCCCACTTAATAGTGTAGGCGGGAGCTCCTATAATTCACCCCTCCACTTT.

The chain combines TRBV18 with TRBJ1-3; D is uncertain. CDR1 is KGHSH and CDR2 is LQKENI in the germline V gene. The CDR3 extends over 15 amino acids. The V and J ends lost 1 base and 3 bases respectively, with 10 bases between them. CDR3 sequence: CASSPREMVGNTIYF. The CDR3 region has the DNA TGTGCCAGCTCACCACGGGAAATGGTTGGAAACACCATATATTTT.

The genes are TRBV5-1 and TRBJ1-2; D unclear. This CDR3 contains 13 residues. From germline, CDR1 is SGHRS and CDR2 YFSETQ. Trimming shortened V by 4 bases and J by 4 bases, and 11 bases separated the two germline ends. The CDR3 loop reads CASSQSEGYGYTF. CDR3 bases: TGCGCCAGCAGCCAATCCGAAGGCTATGGCTACACCTTC. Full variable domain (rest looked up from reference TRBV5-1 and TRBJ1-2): KAGVTQTPRYLIKTRGQQVTLSCSPISGHRSVSWYQQTPGQGLQFLFEYFSETQRNKGNFPGRFSGRQFSNSRSEMNVSTLELGDSALYLCASSQSEGYGYTFGSGTRLTVV.

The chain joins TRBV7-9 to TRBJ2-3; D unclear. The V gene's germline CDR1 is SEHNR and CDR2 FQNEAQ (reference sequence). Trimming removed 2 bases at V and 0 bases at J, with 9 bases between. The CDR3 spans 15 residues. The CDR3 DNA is TGTGCCAGCAGCTTAAGAGACATTAGCACAGATACGCAGTATTTT. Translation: CASSLRDISTDTQYF.

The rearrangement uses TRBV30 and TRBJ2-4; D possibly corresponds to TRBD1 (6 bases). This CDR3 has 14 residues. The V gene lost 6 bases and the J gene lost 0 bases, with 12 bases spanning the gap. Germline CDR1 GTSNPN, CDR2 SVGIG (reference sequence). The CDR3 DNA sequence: TGTGCCTGTGGGACACCCCTAGCCAAAAACATTCAGTACTTC. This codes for CACGTPLAKNIQYF.

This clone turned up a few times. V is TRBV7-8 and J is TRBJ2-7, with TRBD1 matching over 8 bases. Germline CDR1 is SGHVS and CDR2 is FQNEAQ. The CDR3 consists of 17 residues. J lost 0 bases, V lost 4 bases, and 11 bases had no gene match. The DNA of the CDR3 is TGTGCCAGCAGCTCATTCTTCGGACAGGGAAGCTCCTACGAGCAGTACTTC. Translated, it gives CASSSFFGQGSSYEQYF.